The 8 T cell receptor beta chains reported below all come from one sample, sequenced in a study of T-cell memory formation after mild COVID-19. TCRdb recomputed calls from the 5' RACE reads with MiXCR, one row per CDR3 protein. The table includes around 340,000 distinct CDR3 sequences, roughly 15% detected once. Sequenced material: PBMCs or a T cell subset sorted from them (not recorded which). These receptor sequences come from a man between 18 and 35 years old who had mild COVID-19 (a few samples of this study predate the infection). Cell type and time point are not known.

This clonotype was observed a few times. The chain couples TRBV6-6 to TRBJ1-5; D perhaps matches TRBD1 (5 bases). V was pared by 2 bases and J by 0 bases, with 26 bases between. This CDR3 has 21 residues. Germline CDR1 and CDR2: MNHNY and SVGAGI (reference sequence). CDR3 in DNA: TGTGCCAGCAGTTACCTATACGGGGCTTTAAAGGGTCAGAATAGCAATCAGCCCCAGCATTTT. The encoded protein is CASSYLYGALKGQNSNQPQHF.

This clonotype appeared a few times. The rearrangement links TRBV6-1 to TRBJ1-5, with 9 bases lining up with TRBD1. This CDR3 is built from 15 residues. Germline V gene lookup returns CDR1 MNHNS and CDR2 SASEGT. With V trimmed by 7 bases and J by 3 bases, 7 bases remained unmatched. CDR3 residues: CASISGTGYNQPQHF. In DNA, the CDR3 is TGTGCCAGCATCTCCGGGACAGGGTACAATCAGCCCCAGCATTTT.

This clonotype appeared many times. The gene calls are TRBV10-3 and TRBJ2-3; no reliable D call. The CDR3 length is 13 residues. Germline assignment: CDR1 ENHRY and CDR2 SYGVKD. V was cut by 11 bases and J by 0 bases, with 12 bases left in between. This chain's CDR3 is CAAWSLSTDTQYF. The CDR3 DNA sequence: TGTGCCGCGTGGTCCCTTAGCACAGATACGCAGTATTTT.

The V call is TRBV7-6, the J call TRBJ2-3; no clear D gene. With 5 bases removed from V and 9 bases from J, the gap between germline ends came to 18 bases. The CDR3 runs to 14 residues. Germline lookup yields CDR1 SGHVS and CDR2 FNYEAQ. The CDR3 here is CASSPSTRRETQYF. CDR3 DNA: TGTGCCAGCAGCCCCTCGACCCGGCGAGAGACGCAGTATTTT.

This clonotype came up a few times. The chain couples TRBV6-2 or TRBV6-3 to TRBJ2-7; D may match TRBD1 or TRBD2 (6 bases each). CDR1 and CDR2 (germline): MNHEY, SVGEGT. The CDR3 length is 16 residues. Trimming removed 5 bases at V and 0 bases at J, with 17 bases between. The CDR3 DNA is TGTGCCAGCAGTCCCGAGGGGGGATCGAGCTCCTACGAGCAGTACGTC. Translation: CASSPEGGSSSYEQYV.

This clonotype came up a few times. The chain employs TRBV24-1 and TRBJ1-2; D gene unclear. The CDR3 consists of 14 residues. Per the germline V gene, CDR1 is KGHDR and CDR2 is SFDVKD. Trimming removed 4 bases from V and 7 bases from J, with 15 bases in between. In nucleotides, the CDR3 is TGTGCCACCAGTGAACCTGTCGGAAAAGTTGGCTACACCTTC. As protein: CATSEPVGKVGYTF.

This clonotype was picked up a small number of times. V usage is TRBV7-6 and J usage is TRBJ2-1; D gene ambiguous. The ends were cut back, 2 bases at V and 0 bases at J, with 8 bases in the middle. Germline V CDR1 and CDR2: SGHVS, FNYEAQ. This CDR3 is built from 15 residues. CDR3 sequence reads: CASSLWQDSYNEQFF. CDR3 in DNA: TGTGCCAGCAGCTTATGGCAGGACTCCTACAATGAGCAGTTCTTC. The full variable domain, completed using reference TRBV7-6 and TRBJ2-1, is GAGVSQSPRYKVTKRGQDVALRCDPISGHVSLYWYRQALGQGPEFLTYFNYEAQQDKSGLPNDRFSAERPEGSISTLTIQRTEQRDSAMYRCASSLWQDSYNEQFFGPGTRLTVL.

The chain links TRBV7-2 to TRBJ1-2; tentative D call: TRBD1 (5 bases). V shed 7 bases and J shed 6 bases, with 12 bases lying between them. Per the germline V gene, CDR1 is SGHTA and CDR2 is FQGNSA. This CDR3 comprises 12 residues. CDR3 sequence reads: CASTRPGNGYTF. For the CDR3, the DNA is TGTGCCAGCACGCGCCCAGGGAATGGCTACACCTTC.